This T cell receptor beta chain derives from a study of T-cell reconstitution after alpha-beta-depleted transplantation in children. Worth noting for this clonotype: Its specificity is unknown.

Overall study findings and caveats: Surviving recipient T cells and intrathymic progenitors accounted for some patients' high TCRbeta diversity at day 60.

The TCRbeta library incorporated unique molecular identifiers. TCRdb re-analysed the PCR reads in MiXCR, keeping a single row per CDR3 protein. The data hold 530,000 or so distinct CDR3 sequences, with 27% observed a single time. CDR1 and CDR2 from the germline V gene are ENHRY and SYGVKD. This CDR3 has 14 amino acids. V lost 2 bases, J lost 7 bases, and 11 bases lay in between. Sequenced here: PBMCs, sampled before TCRalphabeta/CD19-depleted stem cell transplant. The chain is built from TRBV10-3 and TRBJ2-2; the D gene is possibly TRBD1 (5 bases). This TCR was recovered from a boy in the first two years of life with Wiskott-Aldrich syndrome, due to receive a stem cell transplant. The CDR3, as DNA: TGTGCCATCAGTGAGATAGGGGCCAGCGGGGAGCTGTTTTTT. Protein: CAISEIGASGELFF.